This TCR beta chain originates from a study of T cells in Graves' hyperthyroidism and ophthalmopathy (dated by TCRdb to about 2019). With regard to the full study: Peripheral blood samples were taken at the time of initial diagnosis, prior to any treatment. Thyroid tissue and blood T-cell repertoires from several Graves' hyperthyroidism patients were also compared in the study. According to the paper, TCR Vbeta CDR3 sequencing was carried out on approximately 140 peripheral blood samples, which came from under 50 ophthalmopathy, roughly 75 hyperthyroidism and roughly 17 progressor patients. To identify distinguishing TCR V-J signatures, a discovery cohort of 90 to 100 patients was used, comprising under 45 with Graves' ophthalmopathy and approximately 58 with stable Graves' hyperthyroidism. Prospective prediction of ophthalmopathy was tested in an independent validation cohort consisting of 18 to 20 hyperthyroidism patients and around 16 patients who later progressed to ophthalmopathy. Once sampling was done, hyperthyroidism patients were given methimazole at a starting dose of 30 mg daily, whereas ophthalmopathy patients were given high-dose intravenous methylprednisolone. The approximately 95 discovery patients were divided at random into training and test sets in a 7:3 ratio.

Paper-wide results and their limitations: Most expanded thyroid clonotypes (frequency above 0.001) were also found in blood, which suggests that blood repertoires may mirror thyroid immune responses. During validation, the model predicted progression to ophthalmopathy a median of about 6.5 months ahead of onset, with more than 60% sensitivity and 72.22% specificity. No statistical method was used to fix the sample size in advance, and group allocation was not hidden from the investigators. A 13 V-J signature model separated ophthalmopathy from stable hyperthyroidism, with approximately 87% sensitivity and 81.08% specificity in cross-validation and 80%/75% in testing.

TCR beta CDR3 regions were amplified from RNA transcripts. A first-round RT-PCR of the TCR CDR3 used the HTBI primer set with the Qiagen OneStep RT-PCR kit. A second multiplex PCR round built the libraries, followed by size selection and purification. The libraries were sequenced on an Illumina HiSeq2000 using paired-end 100 bp reads. In the original analysis: SOAPnuke was used to process the raw data, with reads discarded if the reads contained adapters or uncalled bases, had a mean Phred below 15, or lacked an exact constant-primer or identifier match. COPE v1.2.5 was used to merge high-quality paired reads, and clonotypes were defined as unique nucleotide sequences. Clonotypes were aligned to IMGT TRBV, TRBD and TRBJ reference segments using MiTCR v1.1. Analysis was restricted to V-J combinations with a frequency above 0.0001, which covered 99.2% of repertoires. The TCS score was defined as the ratio of F50 (clonal expansion) to E x V (chaos), calculated using BLOSUM62-based TCRdist between CDR3 peptides within each V-J. Welch's t-statistics and random forest reduced roughly 530 V-J features to 10 to 15, which were used in a naive Bayes classifier (R e1071). The public reads were run again by TCRdb, first through fastp at Q25 and then through MiXCR, and only productive beta chains were kept. Every entry covers one CDR3 protein and lists the most common genes and DNA from its rows. The V and J calls and clone size come from TCRdb's table, not from the authors' own analysis. This sample is represented by about 350,000 distinct CDR3 sequences; 15% of them were singletons. The biggest ten clones account for 15% to 20% of the sample.

Ophthalmopathy patients had moderately to severely active disease, Clinical Activity Score of at least 3, NOSPECS grade of at least 4, and duration under 3 months. Exclusion was applied to patients with uncontrolled infections, other autoimmune diseases, pregnancy or lactation. Clinical symptoms, serum thyroxine and TRAb, thyroid ultrasound, and orbital computed tomography formed the basis for the diagnoses. PBMCs were isolated from about 9.2 ml of fresh peripheral blood by Ficoll-Paque density gradient centrifugation. Trizol reagent was used to extract total RNA, and RNA quality was then checked on an Agilent 2100 Bioanalyzer. This clonotype appeared many times. No antigen is known for it. Qualities for individual bases were not recorded, and no much larger clone is one base off. Trimmed from V: 2 bases; trimmed from J: 4 bases; junction bases lacking a gene match: 6. Including the terminal cysteine and phenylalanine, the CDR3 comprises 16 residues. Only the CDR3 portion is preserved as DNA: 48 bases, with reading frame beginning at the first base.

This receptor was identified in a woman between 55 and 75 years old with Graves' ophthalmopathy. The chain links TRBV12-3 or TRBV12-4 with TRBJ2-3; 10 central bases correspond to TRBD2. Sequencing input: blood. The sequence in DNA is TGTGCCAGCAGTTTAAAGTCTAGCGGGAGAGCAGATACGCAGTATTTT. This yields the protein CASSLKSSGRADTQYF.